This passage covers 16 T cell receptor beta chains from one sample sequenced in a study of blood T cell repertoires in COVID-19. The repertoire was sequenced with immunoSEQ multiplex PCR; TCRdb's copy has only in-frame clones and lacks some. The table has 150,000 to 180,000 clones, roughly four fifths seen once. The material sequenced was peripheral blood. The receptors derive from a woman between 55 and 75 years old with COVID-19, enrolled during active disease.

The genes are TRBV3-1 (or the pseudogene TRBV3-2) and TRBJ2-1; D is possibly TRBD1 (6 bases). Germline assignment: CDR1 LGHDT and CDR2 YNNKEL (reference sequence). The CDR3 consists of 16 residues. With 4 bases removed from V and 0 bases from J, the gap between germline ends came to 13 bases. The CDR3 coding sequence is TGTGCCAGCAGCCTGATTGTAGGGGGCTCCTACAATGAGCAGTTCTTC. It is translated as CASSLIVGGSYNEQFF.

A few counts support this clone. The rearrangement uses TRBV6-2 or TRBV6-3 and TRBJ1-5; TRBD1 matches 10 bases. The CDR3 spans 17 residues. V was clipped by 0 bases and J by 3 bases; unmatched bases: 5. From germline, CDR1 is MNHEY and CDR2 SVGEGT. The CDR3 loop is CASSYSAGTGDNQPQHF. CDR3 bases: TGTGCCAGCAGTTACTCGGCCGGGACAGGGGACAATCAGCCCCAGCATTTT.

CDR3 sequence: CASKGLRGNTEAFF. The CDR3 coding sequence is TGTGCCAGCAAGGGGCTGAGAGGGAACACTGAAGCTTTCTTT. This sequence joins TRBV6-5 and TRBJ1-1; D may be TRBD1 (5 bases). V lost 7 bases and J lost 1, with 13 bases in between. Germline V lookup: CDR1 MNHEY, CDR2 SVGAGI. The CDR3 contains 14 residues.

The rearrangement uses TRBV27 and TRBJ2-1; the D gene is possibly TRBD2 (5 bases). Germline-derived CDR1 and CDR2 are MNHEY and SMNVEV (reference sequence). The CDR3 runs 16 residues. V was pared by 3 bases and J by 8 bases, with 20 bases between. CDR3 loop: CASSLMSTGRRHEQFF. The CDR3 coding sequence is TGTGCCAGCAGTTTGATGTCCACGGGGAGACGGCATGAGCAGTTCTTC.

The chain links TRBV10-3 to TRBJ1-4, with D perhaps matching TRBD1 (5 bases). This CDR3 is 14 amino acids long. V was pared by 2 bases and J by 4 bases, with 8 bases between. Germline CDR1 and CDR2: ENHRY and SYGVKD. The CDR3 is CAISERQGNEKLFF. The CDR3 nucleotides are TGTGCCATCAGTGAGCGGCAGGGTAATGAAAAACTGTTTTTT.

This clone was counted once. CDR3: CASSLEVRQGEGYTF. CDR3 in DNA: TGTGCCAGCAGCTTAGAGGTTCGGCAGGGGGAGGGCTACACCTTC. The chain employs TRBV7-2 and TRBJ1-2, with 7 nucleotides matching TRBD1. Germline assignment: CDR1 SGHTA and CDR2 FQGNSA. This CDR3 region has 15 residues. V lost 1 base, J lost 8 bases, and 10 bases stayed unmatched.

The chain joins TRBV3-1 (or the pseudogene TRBV3-2) to TRBJ1-1; no clear D. CDR1 and CDR2 from the germline V gene are LGHDT and YNNKEL (reference sequence). CDR3 size: 14 residues. V lost 0 bases to trimming and J lost 3 bases, with 8 bases between them. DNA for the CDR3: TGTGCCAGCAGCCAAGATGCAGAGGACACTGAAGCTTTCTTT. It codes for CASSQDAEDTEAFF.

The chain combines TRBV2 with TRBJ1-2; D gene unclear. Germline assignment: CDR1 SNHLY and CDR2 FYNNEI. The CDR3 contains 16 residues. Trimming pared 1 base from V and 0 bases from J, leaving 12 bases between. CDR3 protein: CASSEGAPRANYGYTF. As DNA, the CDR3 is TGTGCCAGCAGTGAAGGGGCGCCGCGAGCTAACTATGGCTACACCTTC.

The chain employs TRBV18 and TRBJ1-4, with D tentatively TRBD1 (6 bases). CDR1 is KGHSH, CDR2 LQKENI, per germline. Trimming removed 3 bases at V and 4 bases at J, with 12 bases between. This CDR3 is 15 amino acids long. Written as DNA, the CDR3 is TGTGCCAGCTCACCGAACAGGGCGGGTAATGAAAAACTGTTTTTT. Translated: CASSPNRAGNEKLFF.

Regarding this clone: At the DNA level, this CDR3 is encoded by other sequences in the same sample as well. The gene calls are TRBV10-3 and TRBJ1-1; D possibly corresponds to TRBD1 (6 bases). V lost 6 bases to trimming and J lost 1 base, with 9 bases between them. This CDR3 has 13 residues. Germline V gene lookup returns CDR1 ENHRY and CDR2 SYGVKD. The CDR3 region has the DNA TGTGCCATCAGAGGACAGCAGAACACTGAAGCTTTCTTT. Its translation is CAIRGQQNTEAFF.

The chain couples TRBV7-9 to TRBJ2-6, with D hard to call. The CDR3 has 16 residues. Germline CDR1 and CDR2: SEHNR and FQNEAQ (reference sequence). Trimming took off 5 bases at V and 0 bases at J, with 11 bases between the two ends. The CDR3 reads CASSAPTLSGANVLTF. The CDR3 DNA reads TGTGCCAGCAGCGCGCCGACACTCTCTGGGGCCAACGTCCTGACTTTC.

This chain connects TRBV2 to TRBJ2-7, with 9 bases matching TRBD1. V shed 4 bases and J 6 bases; nucleotides not matched to a gene: 7. The germline V gene encodes CDR1 SNHLY and CDR2 FYNNEI. The CDR3 contains 14 residues. The CDR3 loop is CASSVPGQGAEQYF. The DNA of the CDR3 is TGTGCCAGCAGTGTCCCGGGACAGGGAGCCGAGCAGTACTTC.

The chain carries TRBV18 and TRBJ1-5; D unclear. V was trimmed by 5 bases and J by 0 bases, leaving 5 bases between them. The CDR3 is 13 residues long. Germline CDR1 and CDR2: KGHSH and LQKENI. The CDR3 spells CASSVASNQPQHF. CDR3 nucleotides: TGTGCCAGCTCAGTGGCTAGCAATCAGCCCCAGCATTTT.

The gene calls are TRBV5-1 and TRBJ1-3; maybe TRBD1 (6 bases). The germline gives CDR1 SGHRS, CDR2 YFSETQ. This CDR3 has 18 residues. V was pared by 2 bases and J by 1 base, with 19 bases between. The CDR3 sequence: CASSLRQGLLGSGNTIYF. CDR3 in DNA: TGCGCCAGCAGCTTACGGCAGGGGTTACTAGGGTCTGGAAACACCATATATTTT.

V is TRBV5-1 and J is TRBJ1-4; 9 positions agree with TRBD1. The CDR3 runs to 15 residues. CDR1 and CDR2 from the germline V gene are SGHRS and YFSETQ. Trimming cost V 5 bases and J 5 bases; bases outside gene matches: 7. DNA for the CDR3: TGCGCCAGCAGGAACACAGGGGGCAAGAATGAAAAACTGTTTTTT. Its translation: CASRNTGGKNEKLFF.

The chain employs TRBV5-8 and TRBJ1-4, with a tentative D call TRBD1 (6 bases). The CDR3 contains 15 residues. Germline V gives CDR1 SGHTS, CDR2 YDEGEE. V lost 0 bases and J lost 4, with 10 bases in between. In DNA form, the CDR3 reads TGTGCCAGCAGCTTGGGCGCAGGGGATAATGAAAAACTGTTTTTT. Its protein product is CASSLGAGDNEKLFF.